These 32 T cell receptor beta chains originate from one sample sequenced in a study of cytomegalovirus exposure and HLA in healthy donors. 13 Jbeta primers and 60 Vbeta primers were used for the PCR. The method was immunoSEQ multiplex PCR; TCRdb's version includes in-frame clones alone and lacks a portion of them. The sample spans roughly 79,000 clones; the ten largest clones claim about 5%. Sequencing was carried out using PBMCs. Every receptor here comes from a man younger than 40 in good health and CMV-seronegative.

J is TRBJ2-7 and V is TRBV27; TRBD2 is a possible D gene (7 bases). This CDR3 is built from 15 residues. CDR1 and CDR2 from the germline V gene are MNHEY and SMNVEV (reference sequence). V lost 5 bases, J lost 2 bases, and 16 bases lay in between. In DNA, the CDR3 is TGTGCCAGCAGTCATATCGGAGGGGGGGCCTACGAGCAGTACTTC. Encoded protein: CASSHIGGGAYEQYF.

The genes are TRBV6-1 and TRBJ2-6; 8 bases agree with TRBD2. The CDR3 spans 15 residues. V lost 6 bases, J lost 0 bases, and 1 base stayed unmatched. The germline V gene has CDR1 MNHNS and CDR2 SASEGT. CDR3 protein: CASSGGDSGANVLTF. For the CDR3, the DNA is TGTGCCAGCAGCGGGGGGGACTCTGGGGCCAACGTCCTGACTTTC.

This chain links TRBV11-2 with TRBJ1-2; D unclear. Germline CDR1 and CDR2: SGHAT and FQNNGV. This CDR3 contains 12 residues. V lost 1 base and J lost 4, with 4 bases in between. CDR3 amino acids: CASSLGGYGYTF. The DNA of the CDR3 is TGTGCCAGCAGCTTAGGCGGCTATGGCTACACCTTC.

V usage is TRBV2 and J usage is TRBJ2-3; a weak D match, TRBD2 (5 bases). The V gene's germline CDR1 is SNHLY and CDR2 FYNNEI. The CDR3 is 14 residues long. The V end was cut by 5 bases, the J end by 5 bases, with 14 bases between. The CDR3 region has the DNA TGTGCCAGCAGTCGAGGGTATGTTCGAGATACGCAGTATTTT. This sequence encodes CASSRGYVRDTQYF.

The V call is TRBV4-2, the J call TRBJ2-5; 10 nucleotides align to TRBD2. V dropped 0 bases and J dropped 5; count of bases not matched to a gene: 6. This CDR3 has 16 residues. Per the germline V gene, CDR1 is LGHNA and CDR2 is YNFKEQ. The CDR3 here is CASSQDFTSGAETQYF. The CDR3 nucleotides are TGTGCCAGCAGCCAAGATTTTACTAGCGGGGCGGAGACCCAGTACTTC.

V usage is TRBV7-3 and J usage is TRBJ2-1; TRBD2 is a possible D gene (6 bases). The CDR3 covers 13 residues. The germline gives CDR1 SGHTA, CDR2 FQGTGA. Trimming stripped 5 bases from V and 3 bases from J, with 8 bases between. CDR3 coding DNA: TGTGCCAGCAGCGCGGGGAGCTACAATGAGCAGTTCTTC. This gives the protein CASSAGSYNEQFF.

The chain's CDR3 is CASSFPGERGNTGELFF. In nucleotides, the CDR3 is TGTGCCAGCAGTTTTCCCGGAGAAAGGGGAAACACCGGGGAGCTGTTTTTT. The chain links TRBV28 to TRBJ2-2; possibly TRBD1 for D (5 bases). The V gene's germline CDR1 is MDHEN and CDR2 SYDVKM. The germline V and J ends were trimmed by 3 bases and 2 bases, with 16 bases remaining between them. The CDR3 has 17 residues.

The rearrangement joins TRBV7-8 to TRBJ2-7, with 7 positions matching TRBD1. V gave up 5 bases and J gave up 0 bases; unmatched junction bases: 4. From germline, CDR1 is SGHVS and CDR2 FQNEAQ. This CDR3 region has 14 residues. The CDR3: CASSHRGSSYEQYF. The DNA of the CDR3 is TGTGCCAGCAGCCACAGGGGCAGCTCCTACGAGCAGTACTTC.

J is TRBJ1-2 and V is TRBV19; 7 bases line up with TRBD1. The CDR3 spans 15 residues. Germline V CDR1 and CDR2: LNHDA, SQIVND (reference sequence). V trimming: 3 bases; J trimming: 0 bases; junction bases outside the gene matches: 4. The CDR3 DNA sequence: TGTGCCAGTAGTATCGGACAGGATTCTAACTATGGCTACACCTTC. Encoded protein: CASSIGQDSNYGYTF.

The chain couples TRBV6-5 to TRBJ2-7; D is perhaps TRBD2 (6 bases). CDR1 MNHEY and CDR2 SVGAGI come from the germline V gene. Trimming took off 4 bases at V and 6 bases at J, with 16 bases between the two ends. The CDR3 covers 14 residues. The CDR3 reads CASSSPGLQSEQYF. CDR3 DNA: TGTGCCAGCAGTTCCCCGGGACTCCAGAGCGAGCAGTACTTC.

The chain joins TRBV2 to TRBJ1-4, with 7 positions matching TRBD1. The CDR3 has 14 amino acids. CDR1 and CDR2 from the germline V gene are SNHLY and FYNNEI. The V and J ends lost 2 bases and 8 bases, in that order; junction bases with no gene match: 5. The CDR3 protein is CASSELAGGEKLFF. The DNA of the CDR3 is TGTGCCAGCAGTGAATTGGCAGGGGGAGAAAAACTGTTTTTT.

V and J are TRBV11-2 and TRBJ2-7, with D perhaps TRBD2 (6 bases). V lost 0 bases and J 7 bases, leaving 13 bases between the germline ends. Germline V CDR1 and CDR2: SGHAT, FQNNGV. CDR3 size: 14 residues. The DNA of the CDR3 is TGTGCCAGCAGCTTAGACGGCAGGGCGGGAGAGCAGTACTTC. Amino acid sequence: CASSLDGRAGEQYF.

The rearrangement joins TRBV19 to TRBJ2-3, with TRBD2 matching over 10 bases. The V gene's germline CDR1 is LNHDA and CDR2 SQIVND (reference sequence). The CDR3 has 14 amino acids. Trimming cost V 7 bases and J 5 bases; bases outside gene matches: 6. CDR3 sequence reads: CASNLAGALDTQYF. CDR3 DNA: TGTGCCAGTAATCTAGCGGGAGCCTTAGATACGCAGTATTTT.

For this clone: In the same sample, other DNA sequences code for this CDR3. This rearrangement joins TRBV4-1 to TRBJ1-2; D ambiguous. The germline gives CDR1 MGHRA, CDR2 YSYEKL. The V end was cut by 0 bases, the J end by 2 bases, with 7 bases between. There are 14 residues in the CDR3. CDR3 sequence (DNA): TGCGCCAGCAGCCAAGAGTCACTGAACTATGGCTACACCTTC. Residues: CASSQESLNYGYTF.

The chain combines TRBV9 with TRBJ2-7; no definite D call. CDR3 length: 14 residues. V shed 0 bases and J shed 7 bases, with 14 bases lying between them. From germline, CDR1 is SGDLS and CDR2 YYNGEE. The CDR3 region is CASSVGNSPGEQYF. The CDR3 coding sequence is TGTGCCAGCAGCGTAGGGAACTCCCCCGGGGAGCAGTACTTC. Supplemented by reference TRBV9 and TRBJ2-7, the full variable domain reads DSGVTQTPKHLITATGQRVTLRCSPRSGDLSVYWYQQSLDQGLQFLIQYYNGEERAKGNILERFSAQQFPDLHSELNLSSLELGDSALYFCASSVGNSPGEQYFGPGTRLTVT.

The chain links TRBV21-1 to TRBJ2-6; the D call in the table, TRBD1, was not verified against the DNA. TRBV21-1 has pseudogene status. The CDR3 extends over 17 amino acids. Here the CDR3 DNA reads TGTGCCAGCAGCAGTCCCGGGACAGGAACTGGGGCCAACGTCCTGACTTTC. Residues: CASSSPGTGTGANVLTF.

The chain carries TRBV5-1 and TRBJ2-1, with TRBD2 matching 7 bases. This CDR3 contains 12 residues. Unmatched junction bases numbered 5, after V lost 4 bases and J lost 10 bases. CDR1 and CDR2 (germline): SGHRS, YFSETQ. The CDR3 nucleotides are TGCGCCAGCAGCCCGTCGCGGGGGGAGCAGTTCTTC. Its protein product is CASSPSRGEQFF.

This chain joins TRBV5-5 and TRBJ2-1; 10 bases agree with TRBD2. Trimming removed 4 bases from V and 4 bases from J; junction bases left unmatched: 5. Germline V gene sequence: CDR1 SGHKS, CDR2 YYEKEE (reference sequence). This CDR3 is 15 amino acids long. The CDR3 loop is CASSQASGGYNEQFF. In nucleotides, the CDR3 is TGTGCCAGCAGCCAGGCTAGCGGGGGATACAATGAGCAGTTCTTC.

V is TRBV5-6 and J is TRBJ1-2; a possible D gene is TRBD1 (5 bases). The V end was cut by 4 bases, the J end by 6 bases, with 16 bases between. CDR1 and CDR2 (germline): SGHDT, YYEEEE. This CDR3 has 14 residues. The CDR3 DNA reads as TGTGCCAGCAGCATACGCCGGCGGGGGGATGGCTACACCTTC. As protein: CASSIRRRGDGYTF. The full variable domain, with the rest looked up from reference TRBV5-6 and TRBJ1-2, is DAGVTQSPTHLIKTRGQQVTLRCSPKSGHDTVSWYQQALGQGPQFIFQYYEEEERQRGNFPDRFSGHQFPNYSSELNVNALLLGDSALYLCASSIRRRGDGYTFGSGTRLTVV.

The V and J genes are TRBV7-3 and TRBJ2-2; maybe TRBD2 (7 bases). V was pared by 5 bases and J by 6 bases, with 22 bases between. CDR3 size: 17 residues. The germline V gene has CDR1 SGHTA and CDR2 FQGTGA. The CDR3 nucleotides read TGTGCCAGCAGCCCGACAGGTGGCGGGAGTCCCCCCGGGGAGCTGTTTTTT. The encoded protein is CASSPTGGGSPPGELFF.

V gene TRBV18 combines with J gene TRBJ1-1; perhaps TRBD1 as D (5 bases). With 4 bases removed from V and 10 bases from J, the gap between germline ends came to 19 bases. The CDR3 extends over 14 amino acids. In germline, CDR1 is KGHSH, CDR2 LQKENI. The CDR3 protein is CASSLRDPGSGAFF. The CDR3 DNA sequence: TGTGCCAGCTCACTCCGGGACCCCGGGAGTGGAGCTTTCTTT.

This chain links TRBV7-2 with TRBJ1-2, with D possibly matching TRBD1 (6 bases). This CDR3 is built from 16 residues. Germline CDR1 is SGHTA and CDR2 is FQGNSA. The V end lost 3 bases, the J end lost 4 bases, and 18 bases lay between the germline ends. The chain's CDR3 is CASSFALPGAGYGYTF. The CDR3 DNA sequence: TGTGCCAGCAGCTTCGCCCTACCAGGGGCAGGCTATGGCTACACCTTC.

V and J are TRBV4-1 and TRBJ2-6, with D perhaps TRBD2 (6 bases). The ends were cut back, 2 bases at V and 4 bases at J, with 12 bases in the middle. Germline CDR1 is MGHRA and CDR2 is YSYEKL. The CDR3 totals 16 residues. The chain's CDR3 is CASSQNGGSGANVLTF. For the CDR3, the DNA is TGCGCCAGCAGCCAAAATGGGGGGTCAGGGGCCAACGTCCTGACTTTC.

This chain connects TRBV19 to TRBJ1-1; 7 bases fit TRBD1. V gave up 5 bases and J gave up 1 base; unmatched junction bases: 7. The CDR3 has 15 residues. The germline gives CDR1 LNHDA, CDR2 SQIVND (reference sequence). The DNA for the CDR3 is TGTGCCAGTAGTCCCACAGGGGATCCGAACACTGAAGCTTTCTTT. This sequence encodes CASSPTGDPNTEAFF.

On this clone: Other DNA variants within this sample encode the same CDR3. This chain uses TRBV11-2 with TRBJ1-1; no definite D call. V gave up 0 bases and J gave up 2 bases, with 4 bases separating them. Germline V gene sequence: CDR1 SGHAT, CDR2 FQNNGV. CDR3 length equals 13 residues. The CDR3, as DNA: TGTGCCAGCAGCTTAGATCCAAACACTGAAGCTTTCTTT. Translation gives CASSLDPNTEAFF.

The chain links TRBV11-2 to TRBJ2-3, with 9 positions matching TRBD2. Germline CDR1 SGHAT, CDR2 FQNNGV. Losses at the gene ends were 5 bases for V and 1 base for J; bases not matched to a gene: 7. The CDR3 is 16 amino acids. The CDR3 nucleotides read TGTGCCAGCAGCCTGATGGGACTAGCAGGCACAGATACGCAGTATTTT. Translated: CASSLMGLAGTDTQYF.

This chain uses TRBV11-3 with TRBJ2-1, with D maybe TRBD1 (5 bases). Germline V gives CDR1 SGHNT, CDR2 YENEEA. The germline V and J ends were trimmed by 0 bases and 6 bases, with 12 bases remaining between them. The CDR3 consists of 15 residues. CDR3 DNA: TGTGCCAGCAGCTTAGACCCAAGGGGTGGCAATGAGCAGTTCTTC. This sequence encodes CASSLDPRGGNEQFF.

The J gene is TRBJ1-1, the V gene TRBV5-6; D might be TRBD1 (5 bases). Germline V gene lookup returns CDR1 SGHDT and CDR2 YYEEEE. The CDR3 is 16 residues long. The ends were cut back, 4 bases at V and 0 bases at J, with 16 bases in the middle. This CDR3 is CASSAPLGGMNTEAFF. CDR3 DNA: TGTGCCAGCAGCGCACCGCTTGGGGGGATGAACACTGAAGCTTTCTTT.

The J gene is TRBJ2-7, the V gene TRBV5-6, with a possible D match to TRBD2 (5 bases). The germline V gene has CDR1 SGHDT and CDR2 YYEEEE. With 0 bases removed from V and 4 bases from J, the gap between germline ends came to 17 bases. This CDR3 comprises 16 residues. The CDR3 sequence: CASSLAPGHERYEQYF. CDR3 in DNA: TGTGCCAGCAGCTTGGCACCGGGCCACGAGCGGTACGAGCAGTACTTC.

J is TRBJ2-3 and V is TRBV13; no clear D. V was pared by 1 base and J by 4 bases, with 9 bases between. This CDR3 contains 14 residues. Per germline, CDR1 PRHDT and CDR2 FYEKMQ (reference sequence). The CDR3: CASSLVEQPDTQYF. CDR3 coding DNA: TGTGCCAGCAGCTTAGTAGAGCAACCAGATACGCAGTATTTT.

The chain employs TRBV9 and TRBJ1-3; 7 bases agree with TRBD1. J lost 0 bases, V lost 3 bases, and 3 bases had no gene match. The CDR3 is 15 amino acids. The germline gives CDR1 SGDLS, CDR2 YYNGEE. The CDR3 sequence: CASSAYRGSGNTIYF. The CDR3 DNA reads TGTGCCAGCAGCGCCTACAGGGGCTCTGGAAACACCATATATTTT.

The chain couples TRBV11-2 to TRBJ2-5; D is possibly TRBD1 (6 bases). The CDR3 covers 18 residues. Trimming pared 1 base from V and 13 bases from J, leaving 31 bases between. CDR1 is SGHAT and CDR2 is FQNNGV in the germline V gene. This chain's CDR3 is CASSLGGSRRTEERSSYF. CDR3 nucleotide sequence: TGTGCCAGCAGCTTAGGAGGTTCGCGGAGGACAGAAGAAAGAAGCTCGTACTTC.